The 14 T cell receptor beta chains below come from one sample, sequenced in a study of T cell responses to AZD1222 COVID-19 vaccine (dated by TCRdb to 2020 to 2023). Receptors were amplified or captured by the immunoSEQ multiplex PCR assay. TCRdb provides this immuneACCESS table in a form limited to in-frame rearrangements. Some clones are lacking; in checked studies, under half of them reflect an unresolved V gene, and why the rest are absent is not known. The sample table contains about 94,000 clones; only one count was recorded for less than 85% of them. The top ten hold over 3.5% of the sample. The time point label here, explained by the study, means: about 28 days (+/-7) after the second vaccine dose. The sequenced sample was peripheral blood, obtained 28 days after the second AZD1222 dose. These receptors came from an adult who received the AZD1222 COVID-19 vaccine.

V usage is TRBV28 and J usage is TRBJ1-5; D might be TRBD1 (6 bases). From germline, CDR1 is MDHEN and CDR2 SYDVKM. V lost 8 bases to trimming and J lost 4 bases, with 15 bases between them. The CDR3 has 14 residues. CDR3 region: CASSPGQRNQPQHF. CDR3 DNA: TGTGCCAGCTCACCGGGACAACGGAATCAGCCCCAGCATTTT.

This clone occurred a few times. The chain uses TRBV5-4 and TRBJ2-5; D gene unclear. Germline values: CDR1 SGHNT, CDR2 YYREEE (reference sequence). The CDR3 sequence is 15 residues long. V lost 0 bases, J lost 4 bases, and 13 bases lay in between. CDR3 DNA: TGTGCCAGCAGCTTGGTGTCGGCCAAGGGAGAGACCCAGTACTTC. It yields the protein CASSLVSAKGETQYF.

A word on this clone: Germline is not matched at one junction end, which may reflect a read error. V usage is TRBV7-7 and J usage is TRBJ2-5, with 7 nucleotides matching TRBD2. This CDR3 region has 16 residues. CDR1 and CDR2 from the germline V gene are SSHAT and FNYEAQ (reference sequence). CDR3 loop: CASSTGLGGAEETQYF. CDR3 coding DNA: TGTGCTAGCAGCACCGGACTAGGAGGGGCTGAGGAGACCCAGTACTTC. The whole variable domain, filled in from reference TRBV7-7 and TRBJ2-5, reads GAGVSQSPRYKVTKRGQDVTLRCDPISSHATLYWYQQALGQGPEFLTYFNYEAQPDKSGLPSDRFSAERPEGSISTLTIQRTEQRDSAMYRCASSTGLGGAEETQYFGPGTRLLVL.

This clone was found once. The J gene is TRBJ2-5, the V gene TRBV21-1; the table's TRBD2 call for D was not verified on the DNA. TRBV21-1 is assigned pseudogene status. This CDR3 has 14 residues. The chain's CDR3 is CASSAPGLQETQYF. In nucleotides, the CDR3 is TGTGCCAGCAGCGCACCGGGACTGCAAGAGACCCAGTACTTC.

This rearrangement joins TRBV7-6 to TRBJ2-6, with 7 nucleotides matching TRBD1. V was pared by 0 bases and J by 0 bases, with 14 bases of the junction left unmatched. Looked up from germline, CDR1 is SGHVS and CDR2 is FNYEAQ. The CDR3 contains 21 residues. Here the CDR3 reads CASSLAFATGISFSGANVLTF. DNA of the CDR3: TGTGCCAGCAGCTTAGCGTTCGCGACAGGGATTTCCTTCTCTGGGGCCAACGTCCTGACTTTC. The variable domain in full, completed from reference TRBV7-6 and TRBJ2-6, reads GAGVSQSPRYKVTKRGQDVALRCDPISGHVSLYWYRQALGQGPEFLTYFNYEAQQDKSGLPNDRFSAERPEGSISTLTIQRTEQRDSAMYRCASSLAFATGISFSGANVLTFGAGSRLTVL.

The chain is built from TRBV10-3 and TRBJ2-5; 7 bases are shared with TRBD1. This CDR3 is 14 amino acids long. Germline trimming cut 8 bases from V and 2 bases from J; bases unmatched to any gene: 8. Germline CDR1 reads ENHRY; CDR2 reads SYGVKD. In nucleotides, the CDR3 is TGTGCCATCTGGGGTGGGACAGTTCAAGAGACCCAGTACTTC. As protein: CAIWGGTVQETQYF.

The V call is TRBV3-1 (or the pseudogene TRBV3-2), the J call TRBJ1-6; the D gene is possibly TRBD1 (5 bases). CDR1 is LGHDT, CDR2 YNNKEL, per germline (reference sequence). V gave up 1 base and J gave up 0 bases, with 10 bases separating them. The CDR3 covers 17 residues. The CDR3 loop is CASSQGQSSSYNSPLHF. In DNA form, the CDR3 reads TGTGCCAGCAGCCAAGGACAGTCGAGCTCCTATAATTCACCCCTCCACTTT.

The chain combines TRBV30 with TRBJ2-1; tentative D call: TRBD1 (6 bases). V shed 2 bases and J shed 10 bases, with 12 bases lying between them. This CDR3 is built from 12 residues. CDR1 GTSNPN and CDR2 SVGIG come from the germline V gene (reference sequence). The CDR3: CAWSTFGQEQFF. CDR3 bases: TGTGCCTGGAGTACGTTCGGACAGGAGCAGTTCTTC.

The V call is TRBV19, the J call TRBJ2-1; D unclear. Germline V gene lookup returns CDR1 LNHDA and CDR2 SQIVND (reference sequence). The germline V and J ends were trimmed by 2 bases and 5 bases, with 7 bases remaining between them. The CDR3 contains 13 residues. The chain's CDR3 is CASSINSNNEQFF. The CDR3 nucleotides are TGTGCCAGTAGTATAAACAGTAACAATGAGCAGTTCTTC.

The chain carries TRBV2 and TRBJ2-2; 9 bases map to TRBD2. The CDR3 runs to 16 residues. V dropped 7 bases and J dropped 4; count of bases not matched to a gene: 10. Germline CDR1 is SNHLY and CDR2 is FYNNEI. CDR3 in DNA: TGTGCCAGCAATCGCCCCCTAGCGGGATCCACCGGGGAGCTGTTTTTT. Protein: CASNRPLAGSTGELFF.

CDR3 in amino acids: CAWWGLPYNEQFF. In DNA, the CDR3 is TGTGCCTGGTGGGGGCTACCTTACAATGAGCAGTTCTTC. The chain recombines TRBV30 with TRBJ2-1; the D gene is possibly TRBD1 (6 bases). The germline gives CDR1 GTSNPN, CDR2 SVGIG (reference sequence). The CDR3 extends over 13 amino acids. V lost 5 bases to trimming and J lost 4 bases, with 12 bases between them.

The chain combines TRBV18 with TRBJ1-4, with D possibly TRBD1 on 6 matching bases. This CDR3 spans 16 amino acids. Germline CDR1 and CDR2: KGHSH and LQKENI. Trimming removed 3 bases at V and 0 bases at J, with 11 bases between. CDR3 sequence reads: CASSPWTAATNEKLFF. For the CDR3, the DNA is TGTGCCAGCTCACCTTGGACAGCTGCAACTAATGAAAAACTGTTTTTT.

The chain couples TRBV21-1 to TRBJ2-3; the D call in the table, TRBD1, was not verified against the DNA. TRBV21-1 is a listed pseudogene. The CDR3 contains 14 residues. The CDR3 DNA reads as TGTGCCAGCAGCAGGACAGGGGGCCGCGATACGCAGTATTTT. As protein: CASSRTGGRDTQYF.

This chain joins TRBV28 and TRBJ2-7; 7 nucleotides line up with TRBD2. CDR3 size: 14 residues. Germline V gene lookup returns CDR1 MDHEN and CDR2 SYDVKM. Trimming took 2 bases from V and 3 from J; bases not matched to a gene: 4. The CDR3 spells CASSLAGVDYEQYF. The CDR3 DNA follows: TGTGCCAGCAGTTTAGCGGGGGTGGACTACGAGCAGTACTTC.